This TCR beta chain appears in the sequencing data of a study of T cell repertoires in cytomegalovirus infection (dated by TCRdb to 2018 to 2020). Study-level background: Donor HLA type was relevant to the analysis, because carriage of CMV infection together with the matching HLA type was indicated by public TCR beta signatures.

Broad study findings and their caveats: The ex vivo response was dominated by HLA-C-restricted CMV-specific TCR beta clonotypes, and the single most frequent clonotype in two of eight donors was supplied by these HLA-C-restricted clonotypes. In both this cohort and an independent cohort of 352 donors, the cumulative frequency of public TCR beta family members distinguished carriers of CMV infection plus the relevant HLA type.

Data came from an Illumina HiSeq 1500. TCRdb handled the public reads itself, with Q25 trimming in fastp and clone calling in MiXCR, and kept productive beta chains. For every CDR3 protein sequence, its rows merge into one entry that carries the most common genes and DNA. This sample is represented by roughly 320,000 distinct CDR3 sequences; around 9.5% of them were singletons. Of the sample, 4.3% is held by the ten largest clones. This clonotype appeared a few times. The antigen this receptor binds is unknown. Base qualities are missing; no much larger clone stands one base away. Counted from cysteine to phenylalanine, this CDR3 has 15 amino acids. The CDR3 DNA has 45 bases and is translated from base 1. V and J are truncated by 2 bases and 2 bases respectively, leaving an intervening sequence of 9 bases. CDR1 and CDR2 are drawn from the germline V gene: SGHTA, FQGNSA.

The chain joins TRBV7-2 to TRBJ1-4; the D gene is not confidently resolved. The sequence was collected from a human donor in good health (CMV status not recorded). Some clones in this sample may be carry-over from other donors' samples. The sample taken for sequencing was PBMCs. CDR3 sequence: CASSLPVTTNEKLFF. The DNA is TGTGCCAGCAGCTTACCAGTAACTACTAATGAAAAACTGTTTTTT.